The next 26 T cell receptor beta chains were all read from a single sample in a study of T cells in women clearing cervical HPV infection. Sequenced by immunoSEQ multiplex PCR; TCRdb stores in-frame clones only, minus some. The sample shows roughly 35,000 clones, and 3.7% sits with its ten largest clones. Sequenced material: blood buffy coat. All receptors derive from a woman aged 18 to 75 with a cervical HPV16 infection that either progressed to CIN3+ or cleared (not recorded which).

Concerning this clone itself: The CDR3 goes on 3 residues after the read ends, and that part is filled in from the germline J gene. The chain employs TRBV7-4 and TRBJ2-5; 11 bases agree with TRBD1. The CDR3 covers 15 residues. Trimming took 6 bases from V and 4 from J; bases not matched to a gene: 7. The V gene's germline CDR1 is SGHVT and CDR2 SQSDAQ. CDR3 DNA, as far as it was read: TGTGCCAGCAGAGACCGGGACAGGGGGGGAGAGACC. Translating gives CASRDRDRGGET. The full-length CDR3 reads as CASRDRDRGGETQYF. The variable domain in full, completed from reference TRBV7-4 and TRBJ2-5, reads GAGVSQSPRYKVAKRGRDVALRCDSISGHVTLYWYRQTLGQGSEVLTYSQSDAQRDKSGRPSGRFSAERPERSVSTLKIQRTEQGDSAVYLCASRDRDRGGETQYFGPGTRLLVL.

On this clone itself: The read terminates 3 residues before the CDR3 end, so the remaining end is supplied by the germline J gene. The V call is TRBV28, the J call TRBJ2-5, with 7 bases aligning to TRBD1. Trimming took 6 bases from V and 4 from J; bases not matched to a gene: 11. This CDR3 contains 15 residues. From germline, CDR1 is MDHEN and CDR2 SYDVKM. The CDR3 loop is CASSSEVDRTETQYF. The part of the CDR3 DNA that was read is TGTGCCAGCAGCTCGGAGGTGGACAGGACAGAGACC.

A remark on this clone: The read halts 3 residues ahead of the CDR3 end, with the missing end drawn from the germline J gene. This sequence joins TRBV28 and TRBJ1-4, with 7 bases that match TRBD1. The CDR3 has 15 amino acids. J was trimmed by 6 bases and V by 6 bases; bases with no gene match: 10. Per the germline V gene, CDR1 is MDHEN and CDR2 is SYDVKM. The CDR3 reads CASSGRQGGDEKLFF. The DNA read from the CDR3 is TGTGCCAGCAGCGGAAGACAGGGCGGCGATGAAAAA.

As for this clone: The read ends 3 residues early relative to the CDR3; the germline J gene fills the gap. The chain combines TRBV6-2 or TRBV6-3 with TRBJ2-5; a weak D match, TRBD2 (7 bases). Trimming removed 2 bases from V and 4 bases from J, with 17 bases in between. The CDR3 extends over 16 amino acids. CDR1 is MNHEY, CDR2 SVGEGT, per germline. The CDR3 sequence is CASSYEVGGPGETQYF. The covered CDR3 bases are TGTGCCAGCAGTTACGAGGTGGGGGGGCCAGGAGAGACC.

A note on this clone: The DNA ends 3 residues before the CDR3 does, and the rest of the CDR3 is filled in from the germline J gene. V usage is TRBV6-2 or TRBV6-3 and J usage is TRBJ2-5, with TRBD2 matching 10 bases. The V gene end was trimmed by 7 bases and the J gene end by 4 bases; junction bases not matched to a gene: 6. Germline V lookup: CDR1 MNHEY, CDR2 SVGEGT. CDR3 size: 14 residues. CDR3 amino acids: CASTTSGYGETQYF. The part of the CDR3 DNA that was read is TGTGCCAGCACGACTAGCGGGTATGGAGAGACC.

CDR3: CATSDSRKGALYNEQFF. The DNA read from the CDR3 is TGTGCCACCAGTGACTCGAGGAAGGGGGCCCTCTACAATGAG. The rearrangement links TRBV24-1 to TRBJ2-1, with 7 bases aligning to TRBD1. The missing CDR3 end, 3 residues past where the read stops, is filled in from the germline J gene. Per the germline V gene, CDR1 is KGHDR and CDR2 is SFDVKD. The trim removed 4 bases at V and 3 bases at J, leaving 11 bases unmatched. The CDR3 has 17 residues.

In the case of this clone: The read finishes 3 residues shy of the CDR3 end, and the germline J gene is used to complete it. The chain combines TRBV6-2 or TRBV6-3 with TRBJ2-7; a possible D gene is TRBD1 (6 bases). Trimming shortened V by 5 bases and J by 2 bases, and 19 bases separated the two germline ends. Germline CDR1 reads MNHEY; CDR2 reads SVGEGT. This CDR3 has 16 residues. CDR3 bases read: TGTGCCAGCAGTCGAGCTGTTAGCAGGGGACCCTACGAG. The encoded protein is CASSRAVSRGPYE. The whole CDR3 sequence reads CASSRAVSRGPYEQYF.

Of note for this clone: The read halts 3 residues ahead of the CDR3 end, with the missing end drawn from the germline J gene. This chain uses TRBV2 with TRBJ2-7; 7 nucleotides line up with TRBD1. The length of the CDR3 is 14 residues. Germline V gene lookup returns CDR1 SNHLY and CDR2 FYNNEI. V shed 4 bases, J shed 3 bases, and the junction held 6 bases outside the gene matches. CDR3 residues: CASSGQGGVYEQYF. The part of the CDR3 DNA that was read is TGTGCCAGCAGTGGACAGGGTGGGGTCTACGAG.

The sequenced part of the CDR3 DNA is TGTGCCAGCAGCTTACAGGAAGGGGGCGAG. It yields the protein CASSLQEGGE. The whole CDR3 sequence is CASSLQEGGEQYF. The chain combines TRBV7-9 with TRBJ2-7; D may be TRBD1 (6 bases). The observed sequence ends 3 residues before the CDR3 terminus, with the missing tail filled in from the germline J gene. V was pared by 2 bases and J by 6 bases, with 11 bases between. This CDR3 has 13 residues. From germline, CDR1 is SEHNR and CDR2 FQNEAQ (reference sequence).

A note on this clone: The read ends 3 residues early relative to the CDR3; the germline J gene fills the gap. This chain uses TRBV7-2 with TRBJ2-5, with 9 bases that match TRBD1. The germline gives CDR1 SGHTA, CDR2 FQGNSA. The CDR3 covers 15 residues. The J segment lost 2 bases and the V segment lost 0 bases, leaving 1 base of the junction unmatched. The sequenced CDR3 bases are TGTGCCAGCAGCTTAGCTGGGACAGGGCAAGAGACC. Translation: CASSLAGTGQET. The full CDR3 sequence reads CASSLAGTGQETQYF.

Notes on this clone: The read is 3 residues too short to cover the CDR3 end, so that end is filled in from the germline J gene. The V and J genes are TRBV7-6 and TRBJ1-4; TRBD1 aligns across 10 bases. After removal of 5 bases from V and 6 bases from J, the junction contained 3 bases not matched to a gene. The CDR3 totals 14 residues. Per germline, CDR1 SGHVS and CDR2 FNYEAQ. The DNA read from the CDR3 is TGTGCCAGCAGCCTGACAGGGGGCGATGAAAAA. Protein: CASSLTGGDEK. The complete CDR3 protein is CASSLTGGDEKLFF.

In regard to this clone: The read falls 3 residues short of the CDR3 end, and the missing part is taken from the germline J gene. J is TRBJ2-1 and V is TRBV10-3; 15 bases match TRBD2. CDR3 size: 16 residues. Germline loops: CDR1 ENHRY, CDR2 SYGVKD. V lost 4 bases, J lost 4 bases, and 2 bases stayed unmatched. This chain's CDR3 is CAISAGTSGGYNEQFF. Incomplete CDR3 DNA: TGTGCCATCAGTGCCGGGACTAGCGGGGGGTACAATGAG.

As regards this clone: The CDR3 is cut off 3 residues early in the read; its end comes from the germline J gene. The V gene is TRBV5-1, the J gene TRBJ1-2; TRBD1 agrees at 7 bases. The germline V gene encodes CDR1 SGHRS and CDR2 YFSETQ. This CDR3 contains 13 residues. Incomplete CDR3 DNA: TGCGCCAGCAGCTTGGGACAGGGTAACGGC. It yields the protein CASSLGQGNG. The entire CDR3 reads CASSLGQGNGYTF.

Comments on this clone: From the germline J gene comes the end of the CDR3, since the read stops 3 residues before it. The chain employs TRBV10-3 and TRBJ1-1; D is possibly TRBD1 (6 bases). The CDR3 is made up of 13 amino acids. In germline, CDR1 is ENHRY, CDR2 SYGVKD. Trimming shortened V by 1 base and J by 6 bases, and 9 bases separated the two germline ends. The CDR3 here is CAISEYRDAEAFF. The sequenced CDR3 bases are TGTGCCATCAGTGAGTACAGGGACGCTGAA.

To note about this clone: From the germline J gene comes the end of the CDR3, since the read stops 3 residues before it. The chain employs TRBV7-6 and TRBJ2-2; 10 bases agree with TRBD2. Germline-derived CDR1 and CDR2 are SGHVS and FNYEAQ. The CDR3 spans 16 residues. With 0 bases clipped from V and 6 bases from J, the junction kept 4 bases outside the gene matches. CDR3 loop: CASSLAPSGRAGELFF. The CDR3 bases that were read are TGTGCCAGCAGCTTAGCGCCGAGCGGGAGGGCCGGGGAG.

In regard to this clone: The read stops 3 residues short of the end of the CDR3; the missing end is completed from the germline J gene. The rearrangement joins TRBV20-1 to TRBJ2-3; D uncertain. The CDR3 sequence is 11 residues long. Between the trimmed V and J ends, which lost 6 bases and 0 bases, there was a span of 4 bases. Germline CDR1 and CDR2: DFQATT and SNEGSKA (reference sequence). The CDR3 sequence: CSAMSTDTQYF. The CDR3 DNA, read in part, is TGCAGTGCCATGAGCACAGATACG.

Notes on this clone: The CDR3 extends 3 residues past the end of the read, so its final part is completed from the germline J gene. V gene TRBV12-3 or TRBV12-4 combines with J gene TRBJ2-7; TRBD1 aligns across 8 bases. Trimming cost V 5 bases and J 0 bases; bases outside gene matches: 6. CDR3 size: 15 residues. This chain's CDR3 is CASSTRTGSSYEQYF. Incomplete CDR3 DNA: TGTGCCAGCAGTACCCGGACAGGGAGCTCCTACGAG.

Notes on this clone: The DNA ends 3 residues before the CDR3 does, and the rest of the CDR3 is filled in from the germline J gene. The genes are TRBV6-2 or TRBV6-3 and TRBJ2-1; D may be TRBD1 (7 bases). Per the germline V gene, CDR1 is MNHEY and CDR2 is SVGEGT. V was pared by 5 bases and J by 4 bases, with 15 bases between. The CDR3 has 15 residues. CDR3: CASSLRGDSYNEQFF. Incomplete CDR3 DNA: TGTGCCAGCAGTCTCAGGGGGGACAGTTACAATGAG.

Comment on this clone: One junction end does not reproduce the germline sequence, and a read error may be involved. The observed sequence ends 3 residues before the CDR3 terminus, with the missing tail filled in from the germline J gene. This chain links TRBV2 with TRBJ2-1; D remains ambiguous. Germline V CDR1 and CDR2: SNHLY, FYNNEI. This CDR3 is 13 amino acids long. The chain's CDR3 is CASREGFADEQFF. Incomplete CDR3 DNA: TGTGCCAGCAGGGAAGGGTTTGCGGATGAG.

A word on this clone: The read terminates 3 residues before the CDR3 end, so the remaining end is supplied by the germline J gene. V usage is TRBV20-1 and J usage is TRBJ1-5; weak D call: TRBD1 (5 bases). Per germline, CDR1 DFQATT and CDR2 SNEGSKA (reference sequence). The length of the CDR3 is 12 residues. V was pared by 5 bases and J by 5 bases, with 10 bases between. The CDR3: CSAAGVDQPQHF. The sequenced part of the CDR3 DNA is TGCAGTGCTGCGGGGGTGGATCAGCCC.

CDR3 sequence: CASSLHGQGAGETQYF. Incomplete CDR3 DNA: TGTGCCAGCAGCTTACACGGACAGGGGGCCGGGGAGACC. The V call is TRBV7-3, the J call TRBJ2-5, with 11 bases identical to TRBD1. The read terminates 3 residues before the CDR3 end, so the remaining end is supplied by the germline J gene. After removal of 2 bases from V and 5 bases from J, the junction contained 7 bases not matched to a gene. Per germline, CDR1 SGHTA and CDR2 FQGTGA. The CDR3 sequence is 16 residues long.

Comments on this clone: The observed sequence ends 3 residues before the CDR3 terminus, with the missing tail filled in from the germline J gene. The chain employs TRBV29-1 and TRBJ1-5; 7 bases fit TRBD1. J was trimmed by 4 bases and V by 4 bases; bases with no gene match: 1. The germline V gene has CDR1 SQVTM and CDR2 ANQGSEA. This CDR3 comprises 12 residues. Incomplete CDR3 DNA: TGCAGCGTTGCACAGGGGAATCAGCCC. This translates into CSVAQGNQP. The complete CDR3 reads CSVAQGNQPQHF. The full variable domain, with the rest looked up from reference TRBV29-1 and TRBJ1-5, is SAVISQKPSRDICQRGTSLTIQCQVDSQVTMMFWYRQQPGQSLTLIATANQGSEATYESGFVIDKFPISRPNLTFSTLTVSNMSPEDSSIYLCSVAQGNQPQHFGDGTRLSIL.

A remark on this clone: At one end, the junction sequence differs from germline, possibly due to a read error. The read ends 3 residues shy of where the CDR3 ends; the end is completed using the germline J gene. Other DNA sequences in this specimen translate into the identical CDR3. V and J are TRBV18 and TRBJ1-1; a weak D match, TRBD1 (5 bases). The CDR3 sequence is 16 residues long. The V gene's germline CDR1 is KGHSH and CDR2 LQKENI. CDR3 sequence reads: CASSPLLDRLNTEAFF. CDR3 bases read: TGTGCCAGCTCACCACTTTTAGACAGACTGAACACCGAA.

About this clone itself: The read falls 3 residues short of the CDR3 end, and the missing part is taken from the germline J gene. The rearrangement uses TRBV10-3 and TRBJ2-2; the D gene is possibly TRBD2 (6 bases). Per the germline V gene, CDR1 is ENHRY and CDR2 is SYGVKD. The CDR3 is 15 amino acids. CDR3 sequence: CAISESVSGREKLFF. The sequenced CDR3 bases are TGTGCCATCAGTGAGTCTGTATCTGGGCGGGAAAAG.

As to this clone: From the germline J gene comes the end of the CDR3, since the read stops 3 residues before it. The chain combines TRBV12-3 or TRBV12-4 with TRBJ2-3, with 8 bases that match TRBD1. V was clipped by 6 bases and J by 1 base; unmatched bases: 6. The CDR3 runs 15 residues. The sequenced part of the CDR3 DNA is TGTGCCAGCAGCGCCTTACAGGGGGGCACAGATACG. The encoded protein is CASSALQGGTDT. The whole CDR3 protein is CASSALQGGTDTQYF.

The CDR3 DNA, read in part, is TGTGCCAGCAGCTTGGGAACAGGGGGTGATGGC. Amino acid sequence: CASSLGTGGDG. The whole CDR3 is CASSLGTGGDGYTF. J is TRBJ1-2 and V is TRBV5-8; 8 nucleotides match TRBD1. The read ends 3 residues shy of where the CDR3 ends; the end is completed using the germline J gene. Germline trimming cut 0 bases from V and 6 bases from J; bases unmatched to any gene: 4. This CDR3 spans 14 amino acids. The germline CDR1 and CDR2 sequences are SGHTS and YDEGEE.